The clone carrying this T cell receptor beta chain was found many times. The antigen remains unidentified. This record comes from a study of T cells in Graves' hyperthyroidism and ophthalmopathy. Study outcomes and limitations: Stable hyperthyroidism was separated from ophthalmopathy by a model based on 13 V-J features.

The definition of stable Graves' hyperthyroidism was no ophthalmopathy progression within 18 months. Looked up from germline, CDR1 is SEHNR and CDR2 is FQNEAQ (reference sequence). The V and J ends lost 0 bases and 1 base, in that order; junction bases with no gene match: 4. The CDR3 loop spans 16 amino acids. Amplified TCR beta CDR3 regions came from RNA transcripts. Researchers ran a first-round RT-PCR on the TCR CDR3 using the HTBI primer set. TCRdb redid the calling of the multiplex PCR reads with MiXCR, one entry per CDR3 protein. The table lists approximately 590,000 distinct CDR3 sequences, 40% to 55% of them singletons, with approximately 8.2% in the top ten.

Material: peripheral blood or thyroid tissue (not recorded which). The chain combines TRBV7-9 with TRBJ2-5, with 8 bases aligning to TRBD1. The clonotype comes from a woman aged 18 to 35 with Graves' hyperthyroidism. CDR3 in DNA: TGTGCCAGCAGCTTAGCGATAACAGGGGGCCAAGAGACCCAGTACTTC. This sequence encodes CASSLAITGGQETQYF.